This TCR beta chain was sequenced in a study of T cell responses to AZD1222 COVID-19 vaccine. Repertoires were generated with immunoSEQ multiplex PCR, while TCRdb's copy carries only in-frame clones and drops some. In the table there are 50,000 to 55,000 clones, approximately 84% of which are singletons. The CDR3 has 15 residues. V was cut by 3 bases and J by 6 bases, with 15 bases left in between. From germline, CDR1 is LNHDA and CDR2 SQIVND (reference sequence). This TCR came from an adult in good health. Sequencing was performed on peripheral blood, taken on day 0 of AZD1222 vaccination. The rearrangement uses TRBV19 and TRBJ1-5; D gene unclear. The CDR3 spells CASSIEDVVRQPQHF. In nucleotides, the CDR3 is TGTGCCAGTAGTATTGAGGACGTAGTTCGTCAGCCCCAGCATTTT.